Shown below are 17 T cell receptor beta chains from a single sample sequenced in a study of cytomegalovirus exposure and HLA in healthy donors. Method: immunoSEQ multiplex PCR; TCRdb's copy keeps in-frame clones and lacks some. The sample has 250,000 to 300,000 clones, around 90% seen once. Sequencing used PBMCs. These receptors all come from a woman aged 18-29 years in good health and CMV-seronegative.

The J gene is TRBJ1-1, the V gene TRBV20-1, with D unresolved. Per germline, CDR1 DFQATT and CDR2 SNEGSKA (reference sequence). CDR3 size: 11 residues. This CDR3 reads CTTYMNTEAFF. The CDR3 DNA is TGCACCACTTATATGAACACTGAAGCTTTCTTT.

This rearrangement joins TRBV2 to TRBJ2-2; 14 bases are shared with TRBD2. CDR1 SNHLY and CDR2 FYNNEI come from the germline V gene. After removal of 7 bases from V and 5 bases from J, the junction contained 9 bases not matched to a gene. This CDR3 is built from 17 residues. The DNA of the CDR3 is TGTGCCAGCATTCGACTAGCGGGGGGGCCCTCGACCGGGGAGCTGTTTTTT. This gives the protein CASIRLAGGPSTGELFF. Together with reference TRBV2 and TRBJ2-2, the CDR3 gives the full variable domain: EPEVTQTPSHQVTQMGQEVILRCVPISNHLYFYWYRQILGQKVEFLVSFYNNEISEKSEIFDDQFSVERPDGSNFTLKIRSTKLEDSAMYFCASIRLAGGPSTGELFFGEGSRLTVL.

This chain joins TRBV19 and TRBJ1-5; 11 bases align to TRBD1. Germline trimming cut 6 bases from V and 6 bases from J; bases unmatched to any gene: 7. This CDR3 contains 15 residues. Looked up from germline, CDR1 is LNHDA and CDR2 is SQIVND (reference sequence). The CDR3 DNA sequence: TGTGCCAGTAGCACCCGGACAGGGGGCGGTCAGCCCCAGCATTTT. Translated: CASSTRTGGGQPQHF.

The rearrangement links TRBV6-1 to TRBJ2-1, with D possibly matching TRBD1 (5 bases). V lost 0 bases to trimming and J lost 9 bases, with 9 bases between them. The CDR3 runs 13 residues. The V gene's germline CDR1 is MNHNS and CDR2 SASEGT. Written as DNA, the CDR3 is TGTGCCAGCAGTGAAGCGCTAGGGGTTGAGCAGTTCTTC. It encodes CASSEALGVEQFF.

The chain has TRBV7-8 and TRBJ2-2; D is possibly TRBD2 (5 bases). Germline assignment: CDR1 SGHVS and CDR2 FQNEAQ. V lost 5 bases, J lost 0 bases, and 13 bases lay in between. This CDR3 has 16 residues. CDR3 sequence reads: CASSTTLAANTGELFF. The CDR3 nucleotides are TGTGCCAGCAGCACCACCCTAGCAGCGAACACCGGGGAGCTGTTTTTT.

Here the CDR3 DNA reads TGCGCCAGCAGCTTATTAATCAATTCACCCCTCCACTTT. This translates into CASSLLINSPLHF. The rearrangement uses TRBV5-1 and TRBJ1-6; D remains unclear. Trimming pared 2 bases from V and 7 bases from J, leaving 7 bases between. CDR1 and CDR2 (germline): SGHRS, YFSETQ. The CDR3 is 13 residues long. The full variable domain, completed using reference TRBV5-1 and TRBJ1-6, is KAGVTQTPRYLIKTRGQQVTLSCSPISGHRSVSWYQQTPGQGLQFLFEYFSETQRNKGNFPGRFSGRQFSNSRSEMNVSTLELGDSALYLCASSLLINSPLHFGNGTRLTVT.

V and J are TRBV4-3 and TRBJ2-1, with TRBD2 identical over 13 bases. The CDR3 extends over 18 amino acids. Trimming cost V 0 bases and J 6 bases; bases outside gene matches: 8. Germline lookup yields CDR1 LGHNA and CDR2 YSLEER. CDR3 region: CASSQDETGLAGFNEQFF. In nucleotides, the CDR3 is TGCGCCAGCAGCCAAGATGAAACGGGACTAGCGGGGTTCAATGAGCAGTTCTTC.

The chain is built from TRBV2 and TRBJ2-5; maybe TRBD1 (5 bases). Trimming took off 8 bases at V and 5 bases at J, with 12 bases between the two ends. Germline V gene lookup returns CDR1 SNHLY and CDR2 FYNNEI. The CDR3 consists of 12 residues. This CDR3 reads CASQGSWETQYF. DNA of the CDR3: TGTGCCAGCCAGGGTTCTTGGGAGACCCAGTACTTC. Together with reference TRBV2 and TRBJ2-5, the CDR3 gives the full variable domain: EPEVTQTPSHQVTQMGQEVILRCVPISNHLYFYWYRQILGQKVEFLVSFYNNEISEKSEIFDDQFSVERPDGSNFTLKIRSTKLEDSAMYFCASQGSWETQYFGPGTRLLVL.

The V gene is TRBV28, the J gene TRBJ2-7, with a weak D call TRBD2 (5 bases). This CDR3 has 13 residues. The V and J ends lost 3 bases and 1 base respectively, with 7 bases between them. Germline V lookup: CDR1 MDHEN, CDR2 SYDVKM. The CDR3 is CASSFRGSYEQYV. CDR3 nucleotides: TGTGCCAGCAGTTTTCGGGGTTCCTACGAGCAGTACGTC.

The chain recombines TRBV30 with TRBJ1-2; 9 bases line up with TRBD1. J gave up 2 bases and V 4 bases, and 8 bases lay outside the gene matches. The CDR3 runs 15 residues. Germline V CDR1 and CDR2: GTSNPN, SVGIG (reference sequence). CDR3 nucleotides: TGTGCCTGGACCGTGGGAGGACAGGGGAACTATGGCTACACCTTC. It is translated as CAWTVGGQGNYGYTF. Together with reference TRBV30 and TRBJ1-2, the CDR3 gives the full variable domain: SQTIHQWPATLVQPVGSPLSLECTVEGTSNPNLYWYRQAAGRGLQLLFYSVGIGQISSEVPQNLSASRPQDRQFILSSKKLLLSDSGFYLCAWTVGGQGNYGYTFGSGTRLTVV.

The rearrangement links TRBV2 to TRBJ1-2, with 9 nucleotides matching TRBD1. From germline, CDR1 is SNHLY and CDR2 FYNNEI. There are 15 residues in the CDR3. V lost 2 bases and J lost 6; bases outside the gene matches: 7. The CDR3 sequence: CASSENRDRVNGYTF. CDR3 nucleotide sequence: TGTGCCAGCAGTGAAAACCGGGACAGGGTAAATGGCTACACCTTC.

The chain carries TRBV29-1 and TRBJ2-4; D possibly corresponds to TRBD2 (7 bases). Per the germline V gene, CDR1 is SQVTM and CDR2 is ANQGSEA. Between the trimmed V and J ends, which lost 7 bases and 8 bases, there was a span of 21 bases. The length of the CDR3 is 14 residues. The CDR3 reads CSASPRGAADIQYF. DNA for the CDR3: TGCAGCGCCAGCCCCCGGGGGGCGGCAGACATTCAGTACTTC.

The chain combines TRBV7-9 with TRBJ2-2; D ambiguous. Trimming removed 8 bases at V and 6 bases at J, with 10 bases between. Germline V gives CDR1 SEHNR, CDR2 FQNEAQ (reference sequence). CDR3 length equals 12 residues. Written as DNA, the CDR3 is TGTGCCAGCCCAGAGGTTCCCGGGGAGCTGTTTTTT. It encodes CASPEVPGELFF. Variable domain in full (rest from reference TRBV7-9 and TRBJ2-2): DTGVSQNPRHKITKRGQNVTFRCDPISEHNRLYWYRQTLGQGPEFLTYFQNEAQLEKSRLLSDRFSAERPKGSFSTLEIQRTEQGDSAMYLCASPEVPGELFFGEGSRLTVL.

The V and J genes are TRBV5-4 and TRBJ2-1; tentative D call: TRBD1 (5 bases). Germline V gene lookup returns CDR1 SGHNT and CDR2 YYREEE (reference sequence). The V end lost 1 base, the J end lost 7 bases, and 15 bases lay between the germline ends. CDR3 length equals 15 residues. In DNA form, the CDR3 reads TGTGCCAGCAGCTTGAGGGGCAGCCCTGGGAATGAGCAGTTCTTC. This encodes CASSLRGSPGNEQFF.

V and J are TRBV28 and TRBJ1-5, with a tentative D call TRBD1 (6 bases). Germline V gene data show CDR1 as MDHEN and CDR2 as SYDVKM. The V gene lost 6 bases and the J gene lost 3 bases, with 18 bases spanning the gap. The CDR3 runs to 16 residues. The CDR3 protein is CASRGTEGHLNQPQHF. In nucleotides, the CDR3 is TGTGCCAGCAGGGGTACAGAGGGACACCTCAATCAGCCCCAGCATTTT.

The CDR3 coding sequence is TGTGCCAGCTCACCCACCCCGGGTACCTGGGAGCAGTACGTC. Its protein is CASSPTPGTWEQYV. The rearrangement joins TRBV18 to TRBJ2-7; no definite D call. CDR3 length equals 14 residues. Germline V gene sequence: CDR1 KGHSH, CDR2 LQKENI. Trimming shortened V by 3 bases and J by 7 bases, and 16 bases separated the two germline ends.

The chain joins TRBV6-1 to TRBJ2-7, with 8 bases matching TRBD1. The CDR3 consists of 15 residues. Germline values: CDR1 MNHNS, CDR2 SASEGT. The V and J ends lost 2 bases and 3 bases, in that order; junction bases with no gene match: 6. The CDR3 bases are TGTGCCAGCAGTGAAACCGGGACAGGAGGCTACGAGCAGTACTTC. This gives the protein CASSETGTGGYEQYF.